This TCR beta chain is drawn from a study of shared clonotypes between healthy human individuals. Only in-frame clones appear in the TCRdb table, and some are missing; sequencing was by immunoSEQ multiplex PCR. Counted here are hundreds of thousands of clones, roughly four fifths occurring once; the ten biggest clones make up approximately 12%. In germline, CDR1 is MNHEY, CDR2 SMNVEV (reference sequence). This CDR3 is 13 amino acids long. V was cut by 6 bases and J by 4 bases, with 10 bases left in between. The clonotype was recovered from a woman aged 40 to 50 in good health. Some clones in this sample may be carry-over from other donors' samples. J is TRBJ1-5 and V is TRBV27; D possibly corresponds to TRBD1 (6 bases). The material sequenced was PBMCs. In nucleotides, the CDR3 is TGTGCCAGCAGGGACAGTAGGAATCAGCCCCAGCATTTT. Translation gives CASRDSRNQPQHF.